This TCR beta chain appears in the sequencing data of a study of regulatory T cells in long-lasting Graves disease. Study findings and constraints: Analyses excluded thyroid tissue, covering peripheral blood alone. Among samples with persistent disease, TRBV28, TRBJ1-2 and TRBJ2-5 were favored. Possibly, too few samples lowered accuracy. Persistent-disease Graves' patients showed less TCR diversity than new cases.

Time point: persistent/refractory GD, antithyroid drugs over 5 years with positive TRAb. There was RNA extracted from PBMCs, and the TCR library was made from it. TCR beta libraries were built with iRepertoire HTBI primers and Arm-PCR of CDR3 regions. TCRdb used MiXCR to reprocess the multiplex PCR reads, holding one entry per CDR3 protein. The data show approximately 350,000 distinct CDR3 sequences, 20% to 25% seen once. The sample holds many counts of this clonotype. Antigen specificity is unknown. Germline CDR1 and CDR2: MNHEY and SVGAGI. Trimming took off 0 bases at V and 5 bases at J, with 13 bases between the two ends. The CDR3 extends over 15 amino acids.

The receptor comes from a middle-aged woman with Graves disease. The chain is built from TRBV6-5 and TRBJ1-1, with D maybe TRBD1 (6 bases). This material consisted of peripheral blood mononuclear cells (PBMCs), taken when the disease was refractory, from a patient treated with antithyroid drugs. The CDR3, as DNA: TGTGCCAGCAGTTACTCGACGGCAGGGGCAACTGAAGCTTTCTTT. The encoded protein is CASSYSTAGATEAFF.